What follows describes a single TCR beta chain. Its antigen is still unknown. The data were taken from a study of T-cell reconstitution after alpha-beta-depleted transplantation in children. Study-wide results and limits: At the one-year point after transplant, T-cell counts and TCRbeta diversity were found to come mostly from T cells that had been newly produced. Certain patients had high TCRbeta diversity at day 60, and it came from recipient T cells and thymic progenitors that survived. About two months after transplant, alpha-beta T cells reportedly came from several hundred expanded graft clones.

The TCRbeta library was prepared with unique molecular identifiers. Using its own MiXCR run on the PCR reads, TCRdb lists one record per CDR3 protein. The profile shows around 270,000 distinct CDR3 sequences, 6% to 10% of them singletons. Germline V gives CDR1 KGHDR, CDR2 SFDVKD. The CDR3 runs 16 residues. This sequence was found in a female patient between 2 and 10 years old who had a stem cell transplant for Fanconi anemia, so the T cells may come from the graft donor. V is TRBV24-1 and J is TRBJ2-3, with 8 bases fitting TRBD2. The starting material was peripheral blood, obtained 360 days after TCRalphabeta/CD19-depleted stem cell transplant. CDR3: CGASDSGGGLADTQYF. DNA of the CDR3: TGTGGGGCCAGTGATTCGGGGGGGGGCCTCGCAGATACGCAGTATTTT.